The clone carrying this T cell receptor beta chain appeared many times. Its antigen remains unidentified. These data come from a study of metastatic and nonmetastatic thyroid tumors. In germline, CDR1 is SEHNR, CDR2 FQNEAQ (reference sequence). Trimming stripped 5 bases from V and 6 bases from J, with 12 bases between. CDR3 size: 13 residues. TCRdb re-called clones from the PCR reads using MiXCR. The data contain 50,000 or so clones, over 15% of them singletons. Broader study findings: Patients with malignant thyroid tumors reportedly had significantly higher TCR beta diversity than those with benign nodules, in blood and tumor.

Treatment of any kind had been given to no patient before thyroid surgery. The specimen was blood. The genes are TRBV7-9 and TRBJ2-3; a weak D match, TRBD2 (6 bases). The receptor's source is a female donor with papillary thyroid cancer or a benign thyroid nodule (not recorded which). Some clones in this sample may be carry-over from other donors' samples. The CDR3 nucleotides are TGTGCCAGCAGCCAGGACGGGAGCGATACGCAGTATTTT. Translation gives CASSQDGSDTQYF.